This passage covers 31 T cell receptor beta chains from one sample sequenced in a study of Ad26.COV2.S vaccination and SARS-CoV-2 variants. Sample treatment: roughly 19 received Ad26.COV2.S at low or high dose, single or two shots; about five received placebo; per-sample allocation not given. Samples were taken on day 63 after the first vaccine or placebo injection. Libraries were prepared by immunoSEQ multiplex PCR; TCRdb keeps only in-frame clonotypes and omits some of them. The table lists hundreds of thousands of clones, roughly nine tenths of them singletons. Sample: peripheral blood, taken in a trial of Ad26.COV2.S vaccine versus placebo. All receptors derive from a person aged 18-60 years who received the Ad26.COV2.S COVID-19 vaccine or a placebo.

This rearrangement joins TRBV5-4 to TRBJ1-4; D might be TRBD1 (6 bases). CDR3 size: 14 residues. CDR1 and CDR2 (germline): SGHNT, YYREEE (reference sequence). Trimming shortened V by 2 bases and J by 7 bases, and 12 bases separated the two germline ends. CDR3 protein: CASSFGLGGEKLFF. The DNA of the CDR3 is TGTGCCAGCAGCTTCGGCCTAGGGGGTGAAAAACTGTTTTTT. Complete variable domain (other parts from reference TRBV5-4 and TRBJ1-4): ETGVTQSPTHLIKTRGQQVTLRCSSQSGHNTVSWYQQALGQGPQFIFQYYREEENGRGNFPPRFSGLQFPNYSSELNVNALELDDSALYLCASSFGLGGEKLFFGSGTQLSVL.

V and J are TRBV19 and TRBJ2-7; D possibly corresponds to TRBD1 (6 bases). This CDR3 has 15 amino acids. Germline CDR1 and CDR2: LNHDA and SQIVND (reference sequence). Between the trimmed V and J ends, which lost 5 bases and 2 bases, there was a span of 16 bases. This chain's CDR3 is CASSGRQDPPYEQYF. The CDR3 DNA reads TGTGCCAGTAGTGGCCGACAGGACCCTCCCTACGAGCAGTACTTC.

Here the CDR3 DNA reads TGTGCCAGCAGTTTTGTCGGGGCCGGTCCTAATGAGCAGTTCTTC. Translating gives CASSFVGAGPNEQFF. The chain employs TRBV27 and TRBJ2-1; D is possibly TRBD1 or TRBD2 (5 bases each). V was cut by 3 bases and J by 7 bases, with 16 bases left in between. The CDR3 runs to 15 residues. Germline assignment: CDR1 MNHEY and CDR2 SMNVEV (reference sequence).

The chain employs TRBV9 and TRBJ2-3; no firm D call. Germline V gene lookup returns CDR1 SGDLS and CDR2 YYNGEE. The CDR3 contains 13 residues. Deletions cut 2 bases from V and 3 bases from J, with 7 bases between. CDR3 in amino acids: CASSVVETDTQYF. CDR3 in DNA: TGTGCCAGCAGCGTGGTGGAGACAGATACGCAGTATTTT.

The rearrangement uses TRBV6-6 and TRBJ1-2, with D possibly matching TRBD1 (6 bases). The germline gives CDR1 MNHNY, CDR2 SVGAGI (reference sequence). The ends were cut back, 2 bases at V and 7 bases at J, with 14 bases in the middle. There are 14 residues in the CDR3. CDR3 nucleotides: TGTGCCAGCAGTTACGGCGAGAGAGGGGGTGGCTACACCTTC. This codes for CASSYGERGGGYTF.

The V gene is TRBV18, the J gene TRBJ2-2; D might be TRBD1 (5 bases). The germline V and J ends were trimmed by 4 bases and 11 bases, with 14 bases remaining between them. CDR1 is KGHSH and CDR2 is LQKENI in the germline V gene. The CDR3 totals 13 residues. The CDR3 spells CASSLGDWGELFF. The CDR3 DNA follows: TGTGCCAGCTCACTGGGCGATTGGGGCGAGCTGTTTTTT.

DNA for the CDR3: TGTGCCAGCAGTTACACCGGGACAGGGGGCACTGAAGCTTTCTTT. As protein: CASSYTGTGGTEAFF. The genes are TRBV6-5 and TRBJ1-1; 11 positions match TRBD1. Germline CDR1 is MNHEY and CDR2 is SVGAGI. J gave up 4 bases and V 2 bases, and 3 bases lay outside the gene matches. CDR3 size: 15 residues.

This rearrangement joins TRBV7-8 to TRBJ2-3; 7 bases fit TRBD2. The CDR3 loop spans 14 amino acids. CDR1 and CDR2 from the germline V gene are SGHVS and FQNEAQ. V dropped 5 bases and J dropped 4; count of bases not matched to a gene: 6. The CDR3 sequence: CASSPWTSPDTQYF. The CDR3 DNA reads TGTGCCAGCAGCCCGTGGACTAGTCCAGATACGCAGTATTTT.

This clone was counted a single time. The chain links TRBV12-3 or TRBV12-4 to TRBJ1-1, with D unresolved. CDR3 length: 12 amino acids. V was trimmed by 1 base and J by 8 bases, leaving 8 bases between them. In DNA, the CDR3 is TGTGCCAGCAGTTTAGTTCAGGAAGAAGCTTTCTTT. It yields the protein CASSLVQEEAFF.

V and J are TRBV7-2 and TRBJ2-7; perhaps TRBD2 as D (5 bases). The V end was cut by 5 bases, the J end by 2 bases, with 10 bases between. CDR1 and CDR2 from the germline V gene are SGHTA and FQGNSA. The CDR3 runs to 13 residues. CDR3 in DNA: TGTGCCAGCAGCGAAGGGCGGGCCTACGAGCAGTACTTC. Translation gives CASSEGRAYEQYF.

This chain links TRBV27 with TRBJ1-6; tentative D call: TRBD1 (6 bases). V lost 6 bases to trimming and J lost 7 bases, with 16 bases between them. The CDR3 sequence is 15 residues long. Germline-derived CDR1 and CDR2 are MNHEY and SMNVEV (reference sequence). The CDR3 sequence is CASSSLQGYNSPLHF. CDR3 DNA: TGTGCCAGCAGCTCGCTCCAGGGGTACAATTCACCCCTCCACTTT.

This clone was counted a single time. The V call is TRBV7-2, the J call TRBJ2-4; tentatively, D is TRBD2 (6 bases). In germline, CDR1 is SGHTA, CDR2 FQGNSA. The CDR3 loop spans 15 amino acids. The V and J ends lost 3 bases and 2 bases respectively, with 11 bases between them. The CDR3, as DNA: TGTGCCAGCAGCTTCACCGGGGGTACCAAAAACATTCAGTACTTC. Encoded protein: CASSFTGGTKNIQYF.

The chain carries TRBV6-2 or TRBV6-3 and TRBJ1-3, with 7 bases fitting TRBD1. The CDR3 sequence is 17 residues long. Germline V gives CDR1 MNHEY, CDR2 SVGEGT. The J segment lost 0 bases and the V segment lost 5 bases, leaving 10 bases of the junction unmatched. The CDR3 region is CASSHRDRAFSGNTIYF. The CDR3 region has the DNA TGTGCCAGCAGTCACCGGGACAGAGCCTTCTCTGGAAACACCATATATTTT.

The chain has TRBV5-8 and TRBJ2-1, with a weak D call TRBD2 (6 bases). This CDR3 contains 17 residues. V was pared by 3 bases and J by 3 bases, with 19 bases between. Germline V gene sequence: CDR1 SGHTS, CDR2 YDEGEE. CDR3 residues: CASSSRLGIGSYNEQFF. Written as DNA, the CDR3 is TGTGCCAGCAGCTCGCGACTAGGGATTGGTAGCTACAATGAGCAGTTCTTC.

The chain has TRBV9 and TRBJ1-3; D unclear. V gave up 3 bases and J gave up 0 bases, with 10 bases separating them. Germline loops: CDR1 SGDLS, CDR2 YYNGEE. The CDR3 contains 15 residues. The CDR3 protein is CASSGDMYSGNTIYF. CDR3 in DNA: TGTGCCAGCAGCGGAGACATGTACTCTGGAAACACCATATATTTT.

The CDR3 reads CASSSGRRTEKLFF. The CDR3 DNA sequence: TGTGCCAGCAGTTCCGGCAGGCGGACTGAAAAACTGTTTTTT. The chain links TRBV6-5 to TRBJ1-4; D uncertain. From germline, CDR1 is MNHEY and CDR2 SVGAGI. Trimming took off 4 bases at V and 7 bases at J, with 13 bases between the two ends. This CDR3 has 14 amino acids.

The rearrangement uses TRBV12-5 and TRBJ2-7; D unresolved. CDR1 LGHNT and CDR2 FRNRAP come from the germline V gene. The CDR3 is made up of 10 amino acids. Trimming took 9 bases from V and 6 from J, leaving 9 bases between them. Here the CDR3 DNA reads TGTGCTAGGTTTTCGGCCGAGCAGTACTTC. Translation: CARFSAEQYF.

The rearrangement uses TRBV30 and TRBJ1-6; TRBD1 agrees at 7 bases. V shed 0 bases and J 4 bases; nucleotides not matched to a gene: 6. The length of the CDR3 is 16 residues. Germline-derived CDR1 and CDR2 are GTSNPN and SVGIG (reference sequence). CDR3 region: CAWSVNRQGYNSPLHF. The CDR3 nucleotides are TGTGCCTGGAGTGTCAATCGACAGGGTTATAATTCACCCCTCCACTTT. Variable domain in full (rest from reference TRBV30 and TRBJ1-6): SQTIHQWPATLVQPVGSPLSLECTVEGTSNPNLYWYRQAAGRGLQLLFYSVGIGQISSEVPQNLSASRPQDRQFILSSKKLLLSDSGFYLCAWSVNRQGYNSPLHFGNGTRLTVT.

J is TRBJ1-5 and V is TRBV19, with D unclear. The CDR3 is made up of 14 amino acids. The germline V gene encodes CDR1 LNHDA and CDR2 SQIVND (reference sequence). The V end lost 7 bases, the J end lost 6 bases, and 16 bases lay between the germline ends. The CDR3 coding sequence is TGTGCCAGTACTATTCAAGGGTTTGGTCAGCCCCAGCATTTT. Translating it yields CASTIQGFGQPQHF. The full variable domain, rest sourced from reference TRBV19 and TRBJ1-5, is DGGITQSPKYLFRKEGQNVTLSCEQNLNHDAMYWYRQDPGQGLRLIYYSQIVNDFQKGDIAEGYSVSREKKESFPLTVTSAQKNPTAFYLCASTIQGFGQPQHFGDGTRLSIL.

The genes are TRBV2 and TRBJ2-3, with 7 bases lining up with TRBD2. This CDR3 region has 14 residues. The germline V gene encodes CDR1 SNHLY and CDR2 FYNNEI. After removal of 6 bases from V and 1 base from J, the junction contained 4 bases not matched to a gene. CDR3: CASSLTSGTDTQYF. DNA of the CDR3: TGTGCCAGCAGCCTTACTAGCGGCACAGATACGCAGTATTTT.

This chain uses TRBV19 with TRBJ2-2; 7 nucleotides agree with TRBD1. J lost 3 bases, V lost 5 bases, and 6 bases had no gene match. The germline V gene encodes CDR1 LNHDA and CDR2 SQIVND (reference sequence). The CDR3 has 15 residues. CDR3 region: CASSPQGVDTGELFF. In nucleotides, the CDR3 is TGTGCCAGTAGTCCTCAGGGGGTGGACACCGGGGAGCTGTTTTTT.

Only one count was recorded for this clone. The DNA of the CDR3 is TGTGCCAGCAGCTTGATTAAGACTAACTATGGCTACACCTTC. Its translation is CASSLIKTNYGYTF. The J gene is TRBJ1-2, the V gene TRBV5-4, with unresolved D. From germline, CDR1 is SGHNT and CDR2 YYREEE (reference sequence). The CDR3 has 14 amino acids. V lost 1 base, J lost 0 bases, and 7 bases lay in between.

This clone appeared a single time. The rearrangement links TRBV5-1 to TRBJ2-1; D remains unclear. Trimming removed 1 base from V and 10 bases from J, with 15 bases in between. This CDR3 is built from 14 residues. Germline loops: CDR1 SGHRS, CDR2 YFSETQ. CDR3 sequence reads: CASSLNERSGEQFF. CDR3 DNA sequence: TGCGCCAGCAGCTTGAATGAGCGTTCTGGCGAGCAGTTCTTC.

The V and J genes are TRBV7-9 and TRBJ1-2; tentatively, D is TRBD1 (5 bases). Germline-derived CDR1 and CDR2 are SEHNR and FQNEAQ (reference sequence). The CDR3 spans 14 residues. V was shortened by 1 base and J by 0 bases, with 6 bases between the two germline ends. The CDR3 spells CASSLGQSNYGYTF. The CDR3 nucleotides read TGTGCCAGCAGCTTAGGACAGTCTAACTATGGCTACACCTTC. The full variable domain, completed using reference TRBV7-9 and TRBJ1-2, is DTGVSQNPRHKITKRGQNVTFRCDPISEHNRLYWYRQTLGQGPEFLTYFQNEAQLEKSRLLSDRFSAERPKGSFSTLEIQRTEQGDSAMYLCASSLGQSNYGYTFGSGTRLTVV.

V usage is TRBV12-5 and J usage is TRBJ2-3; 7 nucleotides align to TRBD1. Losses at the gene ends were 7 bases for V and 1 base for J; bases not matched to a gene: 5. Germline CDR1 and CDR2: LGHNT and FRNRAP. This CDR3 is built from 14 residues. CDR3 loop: CASASDRGTDTQYF. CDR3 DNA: TGTGCTAGTGCCTCCGACAGGGGCACAGATACGCAGTATTTT.

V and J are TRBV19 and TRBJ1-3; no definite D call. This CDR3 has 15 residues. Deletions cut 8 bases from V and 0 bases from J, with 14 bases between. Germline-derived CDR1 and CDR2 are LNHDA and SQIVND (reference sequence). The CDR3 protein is CASLRDASSGNTIYF. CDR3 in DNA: TGTGCCAGTCTAAGAGACGCCAGCTCTGGAAACACCATATATTTT.

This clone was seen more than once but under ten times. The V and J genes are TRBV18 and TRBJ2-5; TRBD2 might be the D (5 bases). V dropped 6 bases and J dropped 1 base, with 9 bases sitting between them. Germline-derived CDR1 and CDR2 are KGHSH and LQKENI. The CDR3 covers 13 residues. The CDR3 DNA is TGTGCCAGCTCCGCGGGCCTCCAAGAGACCCAGTACTTC. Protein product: CASSAGLQETQYF.

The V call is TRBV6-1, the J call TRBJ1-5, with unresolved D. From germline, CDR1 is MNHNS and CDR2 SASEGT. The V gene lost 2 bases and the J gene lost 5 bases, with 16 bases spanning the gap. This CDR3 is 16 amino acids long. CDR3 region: CASSELLTNYDQPQHF. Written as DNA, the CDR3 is TGTGCCAGCAGTGAACTACTCACAAACTATGATCAGCCCCAGCATTTT.

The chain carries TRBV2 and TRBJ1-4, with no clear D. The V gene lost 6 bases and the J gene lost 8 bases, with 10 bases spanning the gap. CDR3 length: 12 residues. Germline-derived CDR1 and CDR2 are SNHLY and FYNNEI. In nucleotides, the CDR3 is TGTGCCAGCAGGGGAGTTGGCGAAAAACTGTTTTTT. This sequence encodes CASRGVGEKLFF.

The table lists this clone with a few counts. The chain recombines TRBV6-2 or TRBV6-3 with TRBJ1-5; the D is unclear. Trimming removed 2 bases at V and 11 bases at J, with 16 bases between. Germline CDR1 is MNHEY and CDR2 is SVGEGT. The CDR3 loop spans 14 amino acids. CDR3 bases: TGTGCCAGCAGTTACCCCGACTCCAATCAAGCCCAGCATTTT. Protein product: CASSYPDSNQAQHF.

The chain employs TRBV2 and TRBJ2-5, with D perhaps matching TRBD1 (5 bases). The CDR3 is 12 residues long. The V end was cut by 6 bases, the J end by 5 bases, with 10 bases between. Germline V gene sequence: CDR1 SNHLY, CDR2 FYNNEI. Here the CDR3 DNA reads TGTGCCAGCAGGCCAGGGCCCGAGACCCAGTACTTC. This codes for CASRPGPETQYF.